Listed here is a single T cell receptor (beta chain). This specimen belongs to a study of shared clonotypes between healthy human individuals. On the study more broadly: Donor composition was two women and a few men, aged 18 to 49.

Sequencing was performed with immunoSEQ multiplex PCR; in TCRdb, only in-frame clones are kept and a portion is missing. This sample has around 1.1 million clones, with 78% found just once. The V gene end was trimmed by 5 bases and the J gene end by 5 bases; junction bases not matched to a gene: 6. CDR3 length: 13 amino acids. Germline assignment: CDR1 KGHSH and CDR2 LQKENI. Material: memory CD4+ T cells from PBMCs. Subset here: CD45RA-negative fraction. V gene TRBV18 combines with J gene TRBJ2-7; 7 bases are shared with TRBD2. This sequence originates from a man between 18 and 35 years old in good health. Some clones in this sample may be carry-over from other donors' samples. The CDR3 DNA sequence: TGTGCCAGCTCATCCGGACTAGGCAACGAGCAGTACTTC. This encodes CASSSGLGNEQYF.